This T cell receptor (beta chain) was sequenced for a study of cytomegalovirus exposure and HLA in healthy donors. This clone was picked up one time. Amplification used 60 Vbeta primers and 13 Jbeta primers. Measured with immunoSEQ multiplex PCR; TCRdb has only the in-frame clones, and not every one. The sample contains about 160,000 clones, roughly 79% of which appear only once. The sequenced sample was PBMCs. This receptor was obtained from a middle-aged man in good health and CMV-seronegative.

The CDR3 here is CAWSVQGRAYGYTF. As DNA, the CDR3 is TGTGCCTGGAGTGTACAAGGCAGGGCCTATGGCTACACCTTC. V and J are TRBV30 and TRBJ1-2; perhaps TRBD1 as D (5 bases). The germline gives CDR1 GTSNPN, CDR2 SVGIG (reference sequence). V dropped 0 bases and J dropped 4 bases, with 12 bases sitting between them. CDR3 length equals 14 residues.